This T cell receptor (beta chain) was sequenced for a study of T-cell reconstitution after alpha-beta-depleted transplantation in children. Researchers prepared the TCRbeta library using unique molecular identifiers, the study reports. TCRdb analysed the PCR reads with MiXCR anew, one entry per CDR3 protein. The repertoire consists of approximately 500,000 distinct CDR3 sequences, with over 20% occurring once and the leading ten covering 36%. The germline CDR1 and CDR2 sequences are MNHEY and SVGAGI. Trimming shortened V by 2 bases and J by 5 bases, and 18 bases separated the two germline ends. The CDR3 spans 16 residues. Study-level findings and limits: At around two months after transplant, the alpha-beta T cells were reportedly derived from several hundred expanded clones that came from non-depleted graft cells. T cells produced anew were the main source of T-cell counts and diversity one year after transplant.

As regards this clonotype: As yet, its antigen is unknown.

Sample: PBMCs, taken before TCRalphabeta/CD19-depleted stem cell transplant. V usage is TRBV6-5 and J usage is TRBJ1-2, with D unclear. The sequence came from a boy under two years old with Wiskott-Aldrich syndrome, due to receive a stem cell transplant. CDR3 loop: CASSYSGWDLGYGYTF. The CDR3 nucleotides are TGTGCCAGCAGTTACAGCGGTTGGGATTTGGGGTATGGCTACACCTTC.